This entry concerns a single T cell receptor beta chain. What it binds is unknown. CDR1 is MNHEY and CDR2 is SVGAGI in the germline V gene. V was pared by 6 bases and J by 9 bases, with 9 bases of the junction left unmatched. The CDR3 is made up of 13 amino acids. This entry belongs to a study of post-analysis software for immune sequencing data. The library was made from cDNA and included unique molecular identifiers. One entry per CDR3 protein results from TCRdb running MiXCR on the PCR reads. Of about 820,000 distinct CDR3 sequences listed, around 53% are singletons. General study points: Roughly 5 TRBV segments, TRBV5-6, TRBV5-1 and TRBV20-1 among them, were found more frequent in patients than controls. The F measure placed samples prepared in the same batch into strongly shared clusters.

The origin of this receptor is a girl aged 10 to 17 with multiple sclerosis. The gene calls are TRBV6-5 and TRBJ2-3; the match to TRBD1 covers 7 bases. The sequenced material came from blood. CDR3 protein: CASSTPLTGTQYF. The CDR3 DNA is TGTGCCAGCAGCACGCCCTTGACAGGGACGCAGTATTTT.